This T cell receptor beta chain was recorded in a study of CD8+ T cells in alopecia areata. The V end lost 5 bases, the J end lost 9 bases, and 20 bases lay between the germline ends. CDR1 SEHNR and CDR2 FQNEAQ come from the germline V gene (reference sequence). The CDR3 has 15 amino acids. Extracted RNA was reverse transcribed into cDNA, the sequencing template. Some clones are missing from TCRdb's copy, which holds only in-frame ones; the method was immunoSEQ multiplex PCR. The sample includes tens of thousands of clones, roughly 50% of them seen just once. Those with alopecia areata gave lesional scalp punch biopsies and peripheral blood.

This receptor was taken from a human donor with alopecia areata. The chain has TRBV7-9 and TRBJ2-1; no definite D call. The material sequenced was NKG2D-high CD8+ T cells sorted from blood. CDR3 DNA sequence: TGTGCCAGCAGCCCCGAAATAACGATTGATAGTGAGCAGTTCTTC. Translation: CASSPEITIDSEQFF.